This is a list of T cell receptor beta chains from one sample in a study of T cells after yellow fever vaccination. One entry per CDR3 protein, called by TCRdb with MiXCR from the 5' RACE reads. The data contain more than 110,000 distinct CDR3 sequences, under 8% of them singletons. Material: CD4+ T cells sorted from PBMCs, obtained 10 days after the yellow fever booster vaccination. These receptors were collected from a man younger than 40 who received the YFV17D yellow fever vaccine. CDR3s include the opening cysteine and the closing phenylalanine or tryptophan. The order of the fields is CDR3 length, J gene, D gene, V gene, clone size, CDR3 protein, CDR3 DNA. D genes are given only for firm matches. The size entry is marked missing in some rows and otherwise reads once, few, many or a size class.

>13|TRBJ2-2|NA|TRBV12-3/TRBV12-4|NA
CAGRAANTGELFF
TGTGCCGGCCGGGCAGCGAACACCGGGGAGCTGTTTTTT
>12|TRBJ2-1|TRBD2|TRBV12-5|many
CASVGGTNEQFF
TGTGCTAGTGTGGGAGGGACGAATGAGCAGTTCTTC
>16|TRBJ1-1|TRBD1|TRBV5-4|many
CASSSPGQGVLTEAFF
TGTGCCAGCAGCTCCCCTGGACAGGGAGTTTTGACTGAAGCTTTCTTT
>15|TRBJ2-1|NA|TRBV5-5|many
CASSQAPSSYNEQFF
TGTGCCAGCAGCCAGGCCCCGAGCTCCTACAATGAGCAGTTCTTC
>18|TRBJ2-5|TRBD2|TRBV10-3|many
CAISPGASGTDYQETQYF
TGTGCCATCAGCCCGGGGGCTAGCGGGACCGATTACCAAGAGACCCAGTACTTC
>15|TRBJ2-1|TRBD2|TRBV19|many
CASSILASGRPEQFF
TGTGCCAGTAGTATACTGGCTAGCGGCCGGCCCGAGCAGTTCTTC
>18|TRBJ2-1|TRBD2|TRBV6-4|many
CASRTGTSGRGPINEQFF
TGTGCCAGCAGAACCGGGACTAGCGGGAGGGGCCCCATAAATGAGCAGTTCTTC
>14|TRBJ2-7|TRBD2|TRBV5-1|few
CASSIGLAAYEQYF
TGCGCCAGCAGCATCGGACTAGCAGCCTACGAGCAGTACTTC
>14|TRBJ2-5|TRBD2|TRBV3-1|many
CASRLAGGKETQYF
TGTGCCAGCAGGTTGGCGGGAGGGAAGGAGACCCAGTACTTC
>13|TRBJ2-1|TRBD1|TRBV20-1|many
CSALDRTYNEQFF
TGCAGTGCGCTGGACAGGACCTACAATGAGCAGTTCTTC
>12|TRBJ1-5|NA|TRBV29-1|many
CSVGGGNQPQHF
TGCAGCGTTGGCGGTGGAAATCAGCCCCAGCATTTT
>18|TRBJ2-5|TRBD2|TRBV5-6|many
CASSTPGLAGVLKETQYF
TGTGCCAGCAGCACGCCGGGACTAGCGGGAGTTTTAAAAGAGACCCAGTACTTC
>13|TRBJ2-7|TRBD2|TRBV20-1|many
CSAIRGLLSEQYF
TGCAGTGCTATTCGGGGACTATTGAGCGAGCAGTACTTC
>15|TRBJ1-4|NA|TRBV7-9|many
CASSYGTLANEKLFF
TGTGCCAGCAGTTATGGGACTTTAGCTAATGAAAAACTGTTTTTT
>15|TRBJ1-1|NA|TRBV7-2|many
CASSLVGRVNTEAFF
TGTGCCAGCAGCTTAGTAGGGAGGGTGAACACTGAAGCTTTCTTT
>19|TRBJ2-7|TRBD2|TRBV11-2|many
CASSSQVASGRGSNYEQYF
TGTGCCAGCAGCTCCCAGGTGGCTAGCGGGAGGGGTTCCAACTACGAGCAGTACTTC
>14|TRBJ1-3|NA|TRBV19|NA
CATVNRDSRNTIYF
TGTGCCACCGTGAACAGAGACTCTCGAAACACCATATATTTT
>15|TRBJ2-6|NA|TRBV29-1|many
CSVEGRVSGANVLTF
TGCAGCGTTGAAGGACGGGTCTCTGGGGCCAACGTCCTGACTTTC
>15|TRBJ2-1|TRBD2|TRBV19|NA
CASSMGLAGSNEQFF
TGTGCCAGTAGTATGGGACTAGCGGGAAGTAATGAGCAGTTCTTC
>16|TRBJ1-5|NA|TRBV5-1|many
CASSPGAQSSNQPQHF
TGCGCCAGCAGCCCTGGAGCGCAGTCTAGCAATCAGCCCCAGCATTTT
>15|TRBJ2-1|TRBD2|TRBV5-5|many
CASSFTSGQYNEQFF
TGTGCCAGCAGCTTTACTAGCGGTCAATACAATGAGCAGTTCTTC
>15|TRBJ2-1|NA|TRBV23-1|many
CASSQSPRRDNEQFF
TGCGCCAGCAGTCAATCGCCTAGAAGGGACAATGAGCAGTTCTTC
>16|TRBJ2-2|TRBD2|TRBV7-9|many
CASSLGLAGPTGELFF
TGTGCCAGCAGCTTAGGACTAGCGGGACCCACCGGGGAGCTGTTTTTT
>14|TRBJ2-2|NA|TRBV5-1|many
CASSGSTNTGELFF
TGCGCCAGCAGCGGAAGTACTAACACCGGGGAGCTGTTTTTT
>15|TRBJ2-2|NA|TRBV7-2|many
CASSLDPSPAGELFF
TGTGCCAGCAGCTTAGACCCTAGTCCGGCCGGGGAGCTGTTTTTT
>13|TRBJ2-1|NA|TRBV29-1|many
CSVRRGTYNEQFF
TGCAGCGTTCGGCGGGGTACCTACAATGAGCAGTTCTTC
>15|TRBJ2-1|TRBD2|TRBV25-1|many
CASSEGGRSYNEQFF
TGTGCCAGCAGTGAAGGCGGGAGAAGTTACAATGAGCAGTTCTTC
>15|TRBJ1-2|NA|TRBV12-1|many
CASSPEIGPRYGYTF
TGTGCCAGCAGCCCGGAGATAGGGCCGCGCTATGGCTACACCTTC
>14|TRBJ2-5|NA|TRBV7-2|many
CASSLSAVPETQYF
TGTGCCAGCAGCTTAAGCGCTGTCCCGGAGACCCAGTACTTC
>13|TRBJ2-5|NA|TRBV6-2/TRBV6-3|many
CASSRQRQETQYF
TGTGCCAGCAGCAGACAGAGGCAAGAGACCCAGTACTTC
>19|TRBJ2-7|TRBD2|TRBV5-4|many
CASSYGMALLAEGSYEQYF
TGTGCCAGCAGCTATGGGATGGCGTTACTAGCGGAGGGCTCCTACGAGCAGTACTTC
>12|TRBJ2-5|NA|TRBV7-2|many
CASSLLGETQYF
TGTGCCAGCAGCCTACTAGGCGAGACCCAGTACTTC
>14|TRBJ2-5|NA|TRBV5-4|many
CASSSPVAQETQYF
TGTGCCAGCAGCTCCCCAGTAGCGCAAGAGACCCAGTACTTC
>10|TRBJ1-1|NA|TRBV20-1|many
CSGMNTEAFF
TGCAGTGGAATGAACACTGAAGCTTTCTTT
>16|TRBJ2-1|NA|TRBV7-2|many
CASSLAAVGSYNEQFF
TGTGCCAGCAGCTTAGCAGCGGTGGGGTCCTACAATGAGCAGTTCTTC
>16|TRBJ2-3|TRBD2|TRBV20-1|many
CSARERTSRSADTQYF
TGCAGTGCTAGAGAAAGGACTAGCCGATCCGCGGATACGCAGTATTTT
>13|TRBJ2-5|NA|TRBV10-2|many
CASSEMFSGTQYF
TGCGCCAGCAGTGAGATGTTCTCAGGGACCCAGTACTTC
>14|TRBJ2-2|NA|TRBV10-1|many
CAVPATVNTGELFF
TGCGCCGTACCCGCGACGGTTAACACCGGGGAGCTGTTTTTT
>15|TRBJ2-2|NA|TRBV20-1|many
CSAPERLLNTGELFF
TGCAGTGCTCCGGAGCGGCTTTTGAACACCGGGGAGCTGTTTTTT
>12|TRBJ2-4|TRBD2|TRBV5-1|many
CASSLERDVQYF
TGCGCCAGCAGCTTGGAGCGGGACGTTCAGTACTTC
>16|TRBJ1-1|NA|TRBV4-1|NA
CASSQDPGPPNTEAFF
TGCGCCAGCAGCCAAGACCCCGGGCCCCCGAACACTGAAGCTTTCTTT
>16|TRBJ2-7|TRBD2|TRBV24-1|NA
CATSDAGLAGVGEQYF
TGTGCCACCAGTGATGCGGGACTAGCGGGAGTGGGCGAGCAGTACTTC
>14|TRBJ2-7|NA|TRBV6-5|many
CASSLDYSSYEQYF
TGTGCCAGCAGTTTAGACTACAGCTCCTACGAGCAGTACTTC
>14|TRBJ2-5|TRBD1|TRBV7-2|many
CASSLLGGEETQYF
TGTGCCAGCAGCTTATTAGGGGGCGAGGAGACCCAGTACTTC
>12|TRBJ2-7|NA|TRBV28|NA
CASLQRPYEQYF
TGTGCCAGCCTCCAGCGACCATACGAGCAGTACTTC
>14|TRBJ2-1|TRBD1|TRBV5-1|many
CASNRGQLSDEQFF
TGCGCCAGCAACAGGGGCCAACTTTCGGATGAGCAGTTCTTC
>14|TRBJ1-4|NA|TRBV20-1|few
CSARDFRENEKLFF
TGCAGTGCTAGAGATTTCAGGGAGAATGAAAAACTGTTTTTT
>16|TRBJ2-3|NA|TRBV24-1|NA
CATSDQKADFTDTQYF
TGTGCCACCAGTGACCAGAAGGCAGACTTCACAGATACGCAGTATTTT
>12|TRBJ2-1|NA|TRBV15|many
CATSRDRPKQFF
TGTGCCACCAGCAGAGATCGGCCCAAGCAGTTCTTC
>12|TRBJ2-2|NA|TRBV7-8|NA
CASSLHLGELFF
TGTGCCAGCAGCTTGCATCTCGGGGAGCTGTTTTTT
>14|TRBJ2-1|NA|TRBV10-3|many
CAISQPRDYNEQFF
TGTGCCATCAGTCAGCCCCGGGACTACAATGAGCAGTTCTTC
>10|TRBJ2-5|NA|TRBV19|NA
CASGVETQYF
TGTGCCAGTGGGGTTGAGACCCAGTACTTC
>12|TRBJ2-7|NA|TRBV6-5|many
CASSMGGGEQYF
TGTGCCAGCAGTATGGGGGGAGGCGAGCAGTACTTC
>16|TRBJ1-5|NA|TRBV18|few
CASSPGGGMGNQPQHF
TGTGCCAGCTCACCGGGTGGGGGAATGGGCAATCAGCCCCAGCATTTT
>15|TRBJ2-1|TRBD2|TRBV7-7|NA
CASSLGLAGQNEQFF
TGTGCCAGCAGCCTCGGACTAGCGGGCCAAAATGAGCAGTTCTTC
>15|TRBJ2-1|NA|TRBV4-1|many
CASSPPAALFDEQFF
TGCGCCAGCAGCCCCCCCGCGGCCCTTTTCGATGAGCAGTTCTTC
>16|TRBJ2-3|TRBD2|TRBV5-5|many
CASSLREGRSTDTQYF
TGTGCCAGCAGCCTCCGGGAGGGTCGTAGCACAGATACGCAGTATTTT
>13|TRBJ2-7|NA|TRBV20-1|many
CSARDSGGIEQYF
TGCAGTGCTAGAGATTCGGGCGGGATCGAGCAGTACTTC